The clone carrying this T cell receptor (beta chain) was seen more than once but under ten times. Its antigen is unidentified. CDR1 SGHRS and CDR2 YFSETQ come from the germline V gene. There are 13 residues in the CDR3. V lost 4 bases to trimming and J lost 1 base, with 8 bases between them. This sample stems from a study of PD-1 blockade in classical Hodgkin lymphoma. Study summary: The patients were dosed with nivolumab 3 mg/kg, infused intravenously every 2 weeks.

Each and every patient relapsed after autologous stem cell transplantation, and patients got differing brentuximab vedotin exposure. Some clones are missing from TCRdb's copy, which holds only in-frame ones; the method was immunoSEQ multiplex PCR. The sample has tens of thousands of clones; 70% are singletons. Findings of the study overall: With respect to the repertoire differences, their causes, possibly disease activity or prior therapy, remain undefined. Before treatment, TCR diversity in newly diagnosed patients was reportedly lower than in healthy donors. A significant rise in TCR diversity by C4D1 was seen for CD4+ but not CD8+ cells.

This specimen was peripheral blood mononuclear cells (PBMCs), taken before the second cycle of nivolumab. The chain combines TRBV5-1 with TRBJ1-1; D call uncertain. The sequence was obtained from a human donor with classical Hodgkin lymphoma. CDR3 loop: CASSGRPNTEAFF. The CDR3 DNA is TGCGCCAGCAGCGGCAGGCCGAACACTGAAGCTTTCTTT.